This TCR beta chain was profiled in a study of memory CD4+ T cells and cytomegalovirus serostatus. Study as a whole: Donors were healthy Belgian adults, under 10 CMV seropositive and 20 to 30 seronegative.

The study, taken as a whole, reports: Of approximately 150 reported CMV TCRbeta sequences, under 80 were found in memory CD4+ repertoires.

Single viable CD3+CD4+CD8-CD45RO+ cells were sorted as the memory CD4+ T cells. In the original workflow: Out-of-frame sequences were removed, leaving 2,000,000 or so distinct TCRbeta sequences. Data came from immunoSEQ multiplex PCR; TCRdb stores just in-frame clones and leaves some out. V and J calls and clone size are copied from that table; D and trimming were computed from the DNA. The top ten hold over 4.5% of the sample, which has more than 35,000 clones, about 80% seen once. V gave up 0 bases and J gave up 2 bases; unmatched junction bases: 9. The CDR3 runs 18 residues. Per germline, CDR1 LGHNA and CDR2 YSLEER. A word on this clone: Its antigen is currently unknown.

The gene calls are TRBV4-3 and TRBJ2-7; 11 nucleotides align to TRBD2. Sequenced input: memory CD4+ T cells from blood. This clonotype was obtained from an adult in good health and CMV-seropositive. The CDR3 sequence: CASSQDPRPGLAAYEQYF. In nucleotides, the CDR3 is TGCGCCAGCAGCCAAGATCCCCGCCCGGGACTAGCGGCCTACGAGCAGTACTTC.